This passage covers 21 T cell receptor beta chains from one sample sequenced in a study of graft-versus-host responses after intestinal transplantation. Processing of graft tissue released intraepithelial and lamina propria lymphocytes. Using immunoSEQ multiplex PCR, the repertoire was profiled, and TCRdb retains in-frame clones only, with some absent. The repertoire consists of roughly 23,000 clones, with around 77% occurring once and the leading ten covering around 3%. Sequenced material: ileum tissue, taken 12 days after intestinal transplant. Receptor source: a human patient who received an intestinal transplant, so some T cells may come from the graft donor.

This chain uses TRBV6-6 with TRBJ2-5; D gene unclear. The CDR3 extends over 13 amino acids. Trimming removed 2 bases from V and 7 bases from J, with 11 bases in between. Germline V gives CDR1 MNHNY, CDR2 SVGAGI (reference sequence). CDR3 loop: CASSYDQIGTQYF. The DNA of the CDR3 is TGTGCCAGCAGTTACGATCAGATTGGGACCCAGTACTTC.

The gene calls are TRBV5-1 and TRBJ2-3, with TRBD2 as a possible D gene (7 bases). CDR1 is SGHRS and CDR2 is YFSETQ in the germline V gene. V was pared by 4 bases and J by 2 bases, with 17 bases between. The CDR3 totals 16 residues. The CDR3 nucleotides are TGCGCCAGCAGCCCTCGGGGAGGGGGGCCCACAGATACGCAGTATTTT. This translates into CASSPRGGGPTDTQYF. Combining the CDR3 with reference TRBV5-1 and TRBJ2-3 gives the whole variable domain KAGVTQTPRYLIKTRGQQVTLSCSPISGHRSVSWYQQTPGQGLQFLFEYFSETQRNKGNFPGRFSGRQFSNSRSEMNVSTLELGDSALYLCASSPRGGGPTDTQYFGPGTRLTVL.

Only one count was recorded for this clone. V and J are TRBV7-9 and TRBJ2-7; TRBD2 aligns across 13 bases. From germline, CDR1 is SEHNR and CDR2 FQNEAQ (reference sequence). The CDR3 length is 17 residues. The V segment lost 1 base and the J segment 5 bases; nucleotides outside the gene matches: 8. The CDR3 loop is CASSLGRTSGSTHEQYF. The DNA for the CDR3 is TGTGCCAGCAGCTTAGGGCGGACTAGCGGGAGTACCCACGAGCAGTACTTC.

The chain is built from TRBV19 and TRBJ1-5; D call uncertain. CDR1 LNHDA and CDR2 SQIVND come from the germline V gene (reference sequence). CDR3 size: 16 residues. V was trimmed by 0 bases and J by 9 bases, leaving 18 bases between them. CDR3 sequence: CASSIDHIQWIRPQHF. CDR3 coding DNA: TGTGCCAGTAGTATAGATCACATACAGTGGATTCGGCCCCAGCATTTT. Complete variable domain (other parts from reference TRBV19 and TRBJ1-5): DGGITQSPKYLFRKEGQNVTLSCEQNLNHDAMYWYRQDPGQGLRLIYYSQIVNDFQKGDIAEGYSVSREKKESFPLTVTSAQKNPTAFYLCASSIDHIQWIRPQHFGDGTRLSIL.

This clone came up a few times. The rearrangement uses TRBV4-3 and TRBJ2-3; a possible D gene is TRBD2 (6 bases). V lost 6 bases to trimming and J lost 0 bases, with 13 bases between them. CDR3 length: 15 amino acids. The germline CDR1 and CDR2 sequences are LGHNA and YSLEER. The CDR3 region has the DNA TGCGCCAGCAGAGCCGGGACTGCTAGCACAGATACGCAGTATTTT. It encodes CASRAGTASTDTQYF.

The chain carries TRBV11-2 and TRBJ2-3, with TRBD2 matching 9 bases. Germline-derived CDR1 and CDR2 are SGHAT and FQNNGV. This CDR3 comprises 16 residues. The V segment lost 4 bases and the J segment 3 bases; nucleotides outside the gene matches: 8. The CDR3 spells CASSYSAGGPTDTQYF. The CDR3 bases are TGTGCCAGCAGCTATTCCGCGGGGGGGCCGACAGATACGCAGTATTTT.

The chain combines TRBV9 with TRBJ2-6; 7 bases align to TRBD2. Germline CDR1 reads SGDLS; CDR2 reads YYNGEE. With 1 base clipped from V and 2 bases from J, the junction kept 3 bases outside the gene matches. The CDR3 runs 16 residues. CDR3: CASSVTRGAGANVLTF. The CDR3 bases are TGTGCCAGCAGCGTAACCCGGGGGGCTGGGGCCAACGTCCTGACTTTC.

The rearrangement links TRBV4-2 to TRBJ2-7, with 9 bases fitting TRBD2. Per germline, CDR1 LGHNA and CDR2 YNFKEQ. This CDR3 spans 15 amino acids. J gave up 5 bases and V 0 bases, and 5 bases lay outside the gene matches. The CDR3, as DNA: TGTGCCAGCAGCCAAGATCGCGGGGGGGCTAACGAGCAGTACTTC. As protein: CASSQDRGGANEQYF.

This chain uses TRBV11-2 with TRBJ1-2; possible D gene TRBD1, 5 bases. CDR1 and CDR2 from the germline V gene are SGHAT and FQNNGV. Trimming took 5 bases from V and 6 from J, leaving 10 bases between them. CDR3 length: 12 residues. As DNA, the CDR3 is TGTGCCAGCAGCCCCGACAGAGATGGCTACACCTTC. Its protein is CASSPDRDGYTF.

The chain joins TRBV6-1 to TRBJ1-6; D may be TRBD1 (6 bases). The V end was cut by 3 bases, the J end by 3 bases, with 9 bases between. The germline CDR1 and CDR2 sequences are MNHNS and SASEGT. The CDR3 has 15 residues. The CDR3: CASSDRGFYNSPLHF. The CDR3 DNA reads TGTGCCAGCAGTGACAGGGGATTCTATAATTCACCCCTCCACTTT.

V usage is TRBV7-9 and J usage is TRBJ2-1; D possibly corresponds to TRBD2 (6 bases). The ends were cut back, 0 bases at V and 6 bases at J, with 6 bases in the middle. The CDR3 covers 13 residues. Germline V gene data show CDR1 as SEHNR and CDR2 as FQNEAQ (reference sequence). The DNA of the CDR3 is TGTGCCAGCAGCTTAGCGGGGGGCAATGAGCAGTTCTTC. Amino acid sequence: CASSLAGGNEQFF.

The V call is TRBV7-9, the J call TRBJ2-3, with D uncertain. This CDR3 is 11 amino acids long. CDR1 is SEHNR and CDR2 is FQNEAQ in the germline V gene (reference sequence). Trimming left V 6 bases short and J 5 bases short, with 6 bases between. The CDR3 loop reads CASRGVDTQYF. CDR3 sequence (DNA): TGTGCCAGCAGAGGAGTAGATACGCAGTATTTT.

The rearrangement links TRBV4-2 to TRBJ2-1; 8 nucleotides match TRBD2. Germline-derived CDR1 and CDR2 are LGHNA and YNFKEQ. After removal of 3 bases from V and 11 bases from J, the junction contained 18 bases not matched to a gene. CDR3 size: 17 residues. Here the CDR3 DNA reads TGTGCCAGCAGCCACCTTCTCCGGGGACTAGTCGGACTGAAGCAGTTCTTC. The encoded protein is CASSHLLRGLVGLKQFF.

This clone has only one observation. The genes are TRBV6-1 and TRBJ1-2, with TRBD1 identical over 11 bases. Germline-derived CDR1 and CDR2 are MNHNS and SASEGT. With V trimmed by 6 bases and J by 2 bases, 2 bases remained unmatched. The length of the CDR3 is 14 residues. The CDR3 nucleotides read TGTGCCAGCAGCCGGGACAGGGGGAACTATGGCTACACCTTC. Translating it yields CASSRDRGNYGYTF.

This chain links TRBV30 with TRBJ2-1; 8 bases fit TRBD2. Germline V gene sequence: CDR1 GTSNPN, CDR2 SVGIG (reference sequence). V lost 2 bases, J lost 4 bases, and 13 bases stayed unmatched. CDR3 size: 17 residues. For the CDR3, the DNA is TGTGCCTGGAGTCTCCTCGGTGTAGCGGGGCTTTACAATGAGCAGTTCTTC. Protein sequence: CAWSLLGVAGLYNEQFF.

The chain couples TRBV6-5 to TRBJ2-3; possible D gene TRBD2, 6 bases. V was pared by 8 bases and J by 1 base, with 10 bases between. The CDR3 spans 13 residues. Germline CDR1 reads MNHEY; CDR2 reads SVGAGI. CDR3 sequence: CASGKRGTDTQYF. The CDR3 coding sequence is TGTGCCAGCGGAAAGCGGGGCACAGATACGCAGTATTTT.

The CDR3 region has the DNA TGTGCCAGCAGCTTACGGGTACAAGAGACCCAGTACTTC. This codes for CASSLRVQETQYF. The rearrangement uses TRBV11-1 and TRBJ2-5, with D uncertain. Trimming cost V 2 bases and J 2 bases, with 6 bases left between them. Looked up from germline, CDR1 is SGHAT and CDR2 is FQDESV (reference sequence). The CDR3 is 13 amino acids.

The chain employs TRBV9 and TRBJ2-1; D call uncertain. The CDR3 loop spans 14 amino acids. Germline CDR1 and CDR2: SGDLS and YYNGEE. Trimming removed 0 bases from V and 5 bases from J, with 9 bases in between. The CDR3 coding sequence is TGTGCCAGCAGCGTAGGTACAGCCAACAATGAGCAGTTCTTC. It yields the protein CASSVGTANNEQFF.

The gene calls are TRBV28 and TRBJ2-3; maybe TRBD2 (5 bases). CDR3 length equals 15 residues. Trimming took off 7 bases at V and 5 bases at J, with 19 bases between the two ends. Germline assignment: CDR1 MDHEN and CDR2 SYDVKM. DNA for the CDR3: TGTGCCAGCACCCGCCTAGGGAGCGGTCAAGATACGCAGTATTTT. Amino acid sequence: CASTRLGSGQDTQYF.

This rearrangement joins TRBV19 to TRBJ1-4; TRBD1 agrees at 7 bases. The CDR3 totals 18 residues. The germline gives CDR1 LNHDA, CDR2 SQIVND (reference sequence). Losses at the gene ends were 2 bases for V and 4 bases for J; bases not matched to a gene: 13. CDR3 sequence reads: CASSIPPTGRYVNEKLFF. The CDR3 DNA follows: TGTGCCAGTAGTATACCCCCGACAGGGAGGTATGTTAATGAAAAACTGTTTTTT.

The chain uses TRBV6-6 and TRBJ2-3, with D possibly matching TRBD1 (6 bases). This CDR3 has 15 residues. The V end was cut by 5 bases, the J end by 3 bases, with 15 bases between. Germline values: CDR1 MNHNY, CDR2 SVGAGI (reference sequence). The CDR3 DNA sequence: TGTGCCAGCAGTGAGGACAGCCCTAGGACAGATACGCAGTATTTT. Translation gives CASSEDSPRTDTQYF.